These 28 T cell receptor beta chains share one sample of origin, sequenced in a study of T cell repertoires in cytomegalovirus infection. Their specific antigens are unknown. TCRdb redid the calling of the reads with MiXCR, one entry per CDR3 protein. There are some 900,000 distinct CDR3 sequences in the sample; approximately 30% occur only once, and around 12% lies in the top ten. The sample here was cultured CD8+ T cells from PBMCs, taken from culture after CMV antigen stimulation. Receptors were obtained from a human donor in good health (CMV status not recorded). Some clones in this sample may be carry-over from other donors' samples.

The chain couples TRBV12-3 or TRBV12-4 to TRBJ2-3, with a tentative D call TRBD2 (5 bases). This CDR3 has 14 amino acids. The V gene lost 3 bases and the J gene lost 2 bases, with 9 bases spanning the gap. CDR3 region: CASSFPGNTDTQYF. CDR3 in DNA: TGTGCCAGCAGTTTTCCGGGGAACACAGATACGCAGTATTTT.

The table lists this clonotype with a few counts. At one of its ends the junction is not consistent with the germline gene, which may arise from a read error. V gene TRBV6-8 combines with J gene TRBJ1-1, with 7 bases identical to TRBD1. The length of the CDR3 is 16 residues. Germline CDR1 reads MNHGY; CDR2 reads SAAAGT. The CDR3 coding sequence is TGTGCTAGCAGCCCCTCGGGACAGTCAATGAACACTGAAGCTTTCTTT. It translates to CASSPSGQSMNTEAFF.

The chain's CDR3 is CASRPNRGAPLAEAFF. CDR3 bases: TGTGCCAGCAGGCCTAACAGGGGCGCCCCCCTAGCTGAAGCTTTCTTT. V is TRBV7-9 and J is TRBJ1-1; 7 nucleotides align to TRBD1. Trimming at V came to 6 bases and at J to 6 bases, leaving 16 bases not matched to a gene. The CDR3 runs 16 residues. Germline values: CDR1 SEHNR, CDR2 FQNEAQ (reference sequence).

Ten or more counts support this clonotype. The rearrangement joins TRBV7-8 to TRBJ1-5; D call uncertain. Trimming took 2 bases from V and 0 from J, leaving 8 bases between them. The length of the CDR3 is 15 residues. The germline CDR1 and CDR2 sequences are SGHVS and FQNEAQ. For the CDR3, the DNA is TGTGCCAGCAGCTTACCAGAGTATAGCAATCAGCCCCAGCATTTT. It encodes CASSLPEYSNQPQHF.

The chain links TRBV4-1 to TRBJ1-3; D is ambiguous. The CDR3 has 16 amino acids. Germline values: CDR1 MGHRA, CDR2 YSYEKL. The germline V and J ends were trimmed by 0 bases and 3 bases, with 12 bases remaining between them. The CDR3 sequence: CASSQDMGLYGNTIYF. The CDR3 nucleotides read TGCGCCAGCAGCCAAGACATGGGCCTTTATGGAAACACCATATATTTT.

This clonotype was seen many times. V is TRBV4-3 and J is TRBJ2-2; 11 bases map to TRBD1. The V and J ends lost 4 bases and 3 bases, in that order; junction bases with no gene match: 7. This CDR3 region has 17 residues. Germline values: CDR1 LGHNA, CDR2 YSLEER. CDR3 region: CASSRLGTGGHTGELFF. DNA of the CDR3: TGCGCCAGCAGCCGCCTTGGGACAGGGGGGCACACCGGGGAGCTGTTTTTT.

This clonotype was seen a handful of times. The V and J genes are TRBV28 and TRBJ2-2; 7 nucleotides line up with TRBD1. Losses at the gene ends were 6 bases for V and 0 bases for J; bases not matched to a gene: 1. This CDR3 spans 14 amino acids. Germline V gene data show CDR1 as MDHEN and CDR2 as SYDVKM. This chain's CDR3 is CASRGQTNTGELFF. The CDR3 region has the DNA TGTGCCAGCAGGGGACAGACGAACACCGGGGAGCTGTTTTTT.

This clonotype has a count of ten or more. J is TRBJ1-2 and V is TRBV7-2, with 9 nucleotides matching TRBD1. Looked up from germline, CDR1 is SGHTA and CDR2 is FQGNSA. The CDR3 has 14 amino acids. V gave up 5 bases and J gave up 3 bases; unmatched junction bases: 4. The CDR3 region has the DNA TGTGCCAGCAGCCGGGGACAGGGTTACTATGGCTACACCTTC. Translated: CASSRGQGYYGYTF.

The chain links TRBV12-3 or TRBV12-4 to TRBJ1-1; perhaps TRBD1 as D (6 bases). The CDR3 runs 12 residues. Trimming stripped 3 bases from V and 13 bases from J, with 15 bases between. CDR3 sequence (DNA): TGTGCCAGCAGTTTGACCAGGGGCAATGTTTTCTTT. The encoded protein is CASSLTRGNVFF.

The chain recombines TRBV7-9 with TRBJ2-1, with 7 bases fitting TRBD2. Germline CDR1 SEHNR, CDR2 FQNEAQ (reference sequence). The V and J ends lost 3 bases and 9 bases, in that order; junction bases with no gene match: 8. The CDR3 length is 14 residues. The CDR3 here is CASSLGGGDGEQFF. CDR3 bases: TGTGCCAGCAGCTTGGGCGGGGGAGATGGTGAGCAGTTCTTC.

This sequence joins TRBV6-6 and TRBJ1-5; a weak D match, TRBD1 (5 bases). V lost 6 bases to trimming and J lost 12 bases, with 12 bases between them. The CDR3 has 11 residues. CDR1 is MNHNY and CDR2 is SVGAGI in the germline V gene (reference sequence). CDR3 sequence reads: CASRYGGGQHF. The CDR3 DNA sequence: TGTGCCAGCAGATACGGGGGGGGCCAGCATTTT.

Regarding this clonotype: It may be a read error: a sequence one base away is much more abundant. The chain couples TRBV6-1 to TRBJ2-6; tentatively, D is TRBD1 (5 bases). This CDR3 region has 17 residues. CDR1 and CDR2 from the germline V gene are MNHNS and SASEGT. The CDR3: CASSATDSYSGANVLAF. CDR3 coding DNA: TGTGCCAGCAGTGCGACAGATTCTTACTCTGGGGCCAACGTCCTGGCTTTC.

This clonotype was observed at least ten times. The chain recombines TRBV7-2 with TRBJ2-7; maybe TRBD2 (7 bases). Germline V gene lookup returns CDR1 SGHTA and CDR2 FQGNSA. The V end was cut by 5 bases, the J end by 1 base, with 12 bases between. This CDR3 comprises 14 residues. For the CDR3, the DNA is TGTGCCAGCAGCCGGGGGGACATGTCCTACGAGCAGTACGTC. Its protein product is CASSRGDMSYEQYV.

CDR3 sequence (DNA): TGTGCCATCAGTGATGAGGCAGGGTTAACGTACGAGCAGTACTTC. It is translated as CAISDEAGLTYEQYF. J is TRBJ2-7 and V is TRBV10-3, with TRBD1 as a possible D gene (5 bases). Deletions cut 3 bases from V and 4 bases from J, with 16 bases between. The CDR3 covers 15 residues. Per the germline V gene, CDR1 is ENHRY and CDR2 is SYGVKD.

This clonotype was counted ten times or more. The chain couples TRBV7-6 to TRBJ2-5; D may correspond to TRBD1 or TRBD2 (5 bases each). The CDR3 has 13 amino acids. The germline gives CDR1 SGHVS, CDR2 FNYEAQ. V lost 5 bases, J lost 4 bases, and 11 bases lay in between. For the CDR3, the DNA is TGTGCCAGCAGCCTAGAGAGGGGAGAGACCCAGTACTTC. The encoded protein is CASSLERGETQYF.

This clonotype has more than one count but fewer than ten. The chain links TRBV11-1 to TRBJ2-7; tentative D call: TRBD2 (6 bases). The germline V gene encodes CDR1 SGHAT and CDR2 FQDESV (reference sequence). Trimming took off 8 bases at V and 3 bases at J, with 20 bases between the two ends. The CDR3 contains 15 residues. CDR3 DNA sequence: TGTGCCAGCGCCCTTAGCGGAACAGGCTTCTACGAGCAGTACGTC. Its translation is CASALSGTGFYEQYV.

This clonotype occurred a few times. This chain connects TRBV12-3 or TRBV12-4 to TRBJ2-5; 7 nucleotides agree with TRBD2. The CDR3 extends over 15 amino acids. V was clipped by 0 bases and J by 0 bases; unmatched bases: 1. The CDR3 coding sequence is TGTGCCAGCAGTTTAGCGGGGGGGAACCAAGAGACCCAGTACTTC. It is translated as CASSLAGGNQETQYF.

This clonotype showed up many times. The chain uses TRBV7-2 and TRBJ2-7; TRBD2 matches at 9 bases. Germline assignment: CDR1 SGHTA and CDR2 FQGNSA. This CDR3 region has 16 residues. The junction had 13 bases not matched to a gene; V was cut back by 6 bases and J by 4 bases. This CDR3 reads CASSPPRCGGAYEQYV. The CDR3 region has the DNA TGTGCCAGCAGTCCCCCGCGGTGCGGGGGGGCGTACGAGCAGTACGTC.

V is TRBV29-1 and J is TRBJ1-1; TRBD1 is a possible D gene (6 bases). The germline gives CDR1 SQVTM, CDR2 ANQGSEA. V lost 7 bases to trimming and J lost 1 base, with 16 bases between them. CDR3 size: 14 residues. This CDR3 reads CSAEGGSANTEAFF. In DNA, the CDR3 is TGCAGCGCGGAAGGGGGATCAGCGAACACTGAAGCTTTCTTT.

The V and J genes are TRBV7-9 and TRBJ1-1, with D uncertain. Trimming removed 5 bases at V and 4 bases at J, with 14 bases between. Germline CDR1 is SEHNR and CDR2 is FQNEAQ (reference sequence). This CDR3 contains 14 residues. This CDR3 reads CASSVAIEGTEAFF. Here the CDR3 DNA reads TGTGCCAGCAGCGTTGCCATAGAGGGCACTGAAGCTTTCTTT. Using reference TRBV7-9 and TRBJ1-1 for the parts outside the CDR3, the full variable domain is DTGVSQNPRHKITKRGQNVTFRCDPISEHNRLYWYRQTLGQGPEFLTYFQNEAQLEKSRLLSDRFSAERPKGSFSTLEIQRTEQGDSAMYLCASSVAIEGTEAFFGQGTRLTVV.

This clonotype has a handful of counts. In nucleotides, the CDR3 is TGTGCCAGCAACCTCATTCTTACAGGGGGGACCCAGTACTTC. Its translation: CASNLILTGGTQYF. V gene TRBV6-1 combines with J gene TRBJ2-5; 8 nucleotides line up with TRBD1. Germline V gene lookup returns CDR1 MNHNS and CDR2 SASEGT. After removal of 7 bases from V and 7 bases from J, the junction contained 11 bases not matched to a gene. The CDR3 loop spans 14 amino acids.

The chain couples TRBV7-2 to TRBJ2-7; 8 bases are a match to TRBD1. CDR3 length: 13 amino acids. Unmatched junction bases numbered 6, after V lost 8 bases and J lost 3 bases. Per germline, CDR1 SGHTA and CDR2 FQGNSA. CDR3 nucleotide sequence: TGTGCCAGCCACAGGGGGATGCACTACGAGCAGTACTTC. Translated, it gives CASHRGMHYEQYF.

This clonotype was detected ten times or more. The chain couples TRBV27 to TRBJ1-1, with D perhaps TRBD1 (5 bases). V was pared by 0 bases and J by 1 base, with 12 bases between. This CDR3 contains 16 residues. Germline values: CDR1 MNHEY, CDR2 SMNVEV (reference sequence). The CDR3: CASSLSGTGGNTEAFF. Here the CDR3 DNA reads TGTGCCAGCAGTTTATCGGGGACCGGAGGGAACACTGAAGCTTTCTTT.

This clonotype was seen many times. This chain links TRBV6-5 with TRBJ2-7; D gene ambiguous. Deletions cut 0 bases from V and 3 bases from J, with 6 bases between. CDR3 length equals 13 residues. Germline V CDR1 and CDR2: MNHEY, SVGAGI. CDR3 amino acids: CASSYSISYEQYF. The CDR3 bases are TGTGCCAGCAGTTACTCGATCAGCTACGAGCAGTACTTC.

V and J are TRBV11-3 and TRBJ1-2, with D possibly being TRBD1 (5 bases). Germline V CDR1 and CDR2: SGHNT, YENEEA. The CDR3 length is 16 residues. The germline V and J ends were trimmed by 1 base and 8 bases, with 20 bases remaining between them. CDR3 protein: CASSLGGTGRSYGYTF. The CDR3 region has the DNA TGTGCCAGCAGCTTAGGCGGAACAGGTCGAAGTTACGGCTACACCTTC.

Ten or more counts support this clonotype. V and J are TRBV11-1 and TRBJ1-2, with D possibly matching TRBD1 (5 bases). The CDR3 runs 15 residues. Germline V lookup: CDR1 SGHAT, CDR2 FQDESV (reference sequence). V was trimmed by 1 base and J by 3 bases, leaving 12 bases between them. The chain's CDR3 is CASSLGIGTDYGYTF. The CDR3 coding sequence is TGTGCCAGCAGCTTAGGTATCGGGACGGACTATGGCTACACCTTC.

The genes are TRBV29-1 and TRBJ2-2; 8 positions agree with TRBD2. After removal of 0 bases from V and 0 bases from J, the junction contained 6 bases not matched to a gene. This CDR3 comprises 17 residues. CDR1 is SQVTM and CDR2 is ANQGSEA in the germline V gene. The CDR3 region has the DNA TGCAGCGTTGAAGACTTGGCGGGGGGTCCGAACACCGGGGAGCTGTTTTTT. Amino acid sequence: CSVEDLAGGPNTGELFF.

A few counts support this clonotype. The chain links TRBV4-2 to TRBJ2-2; 8 nucleotides align to TRBD2. This CDR3 spans 15 amino acids. The germline gives CDR1 LGHNA, CDR2 YNFKEQ. Trimming cost V 3 bases and J 6 bases; bases outside gene matches: 6. CDR3 protein: CASSQVGGASGELFF. The CDR3 nucleotides read TGTGCCAGCAGCCAGGTCGGGGGGGCATCCGGGGAGCTGTTTTTT.